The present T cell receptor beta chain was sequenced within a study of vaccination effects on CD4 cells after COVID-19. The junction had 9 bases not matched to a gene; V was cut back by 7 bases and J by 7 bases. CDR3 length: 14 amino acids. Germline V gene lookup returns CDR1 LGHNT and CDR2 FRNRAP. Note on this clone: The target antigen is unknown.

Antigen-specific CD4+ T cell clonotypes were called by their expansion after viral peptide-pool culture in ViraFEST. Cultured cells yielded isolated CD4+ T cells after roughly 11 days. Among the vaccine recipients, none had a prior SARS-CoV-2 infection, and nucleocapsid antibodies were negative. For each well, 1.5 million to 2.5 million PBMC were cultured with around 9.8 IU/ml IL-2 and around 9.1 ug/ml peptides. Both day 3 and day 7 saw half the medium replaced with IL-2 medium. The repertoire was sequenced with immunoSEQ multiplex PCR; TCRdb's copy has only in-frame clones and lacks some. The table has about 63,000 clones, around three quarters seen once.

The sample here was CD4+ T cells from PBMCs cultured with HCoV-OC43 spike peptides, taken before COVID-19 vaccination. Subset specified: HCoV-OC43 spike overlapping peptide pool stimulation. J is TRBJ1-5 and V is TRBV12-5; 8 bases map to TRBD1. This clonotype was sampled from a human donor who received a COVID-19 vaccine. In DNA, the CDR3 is TGTGCTAGTGCCCCAGGGGGCTCGGGGCAGCCCCAGCATTTT. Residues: CASAPGGSGQPQHF. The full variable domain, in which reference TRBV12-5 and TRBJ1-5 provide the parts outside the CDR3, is DARVTQTPRHKVTEMGQEVTMRCQPILGHNTVFWYRQTMMQGLELLAYFRNRAPLDDSGMPKDRFSAEMPDATLATLKIQPSEPRDSAVYFCASAPGGSGQPQHFGDGTRLSIL.